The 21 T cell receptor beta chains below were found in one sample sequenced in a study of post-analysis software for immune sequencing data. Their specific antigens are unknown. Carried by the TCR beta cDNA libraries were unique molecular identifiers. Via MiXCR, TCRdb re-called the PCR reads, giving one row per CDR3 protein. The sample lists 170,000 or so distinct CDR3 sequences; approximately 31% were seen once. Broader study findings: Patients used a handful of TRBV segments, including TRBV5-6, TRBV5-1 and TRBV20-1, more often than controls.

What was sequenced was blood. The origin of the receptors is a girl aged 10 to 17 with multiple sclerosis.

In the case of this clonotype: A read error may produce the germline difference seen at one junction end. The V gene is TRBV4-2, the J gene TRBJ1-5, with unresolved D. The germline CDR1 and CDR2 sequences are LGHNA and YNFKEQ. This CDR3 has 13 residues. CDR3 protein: CASSQASNQPRHF. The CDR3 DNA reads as TGTGCCAGCAGCCAGGCGAGCAATCAGCCCCGGCATTTT.

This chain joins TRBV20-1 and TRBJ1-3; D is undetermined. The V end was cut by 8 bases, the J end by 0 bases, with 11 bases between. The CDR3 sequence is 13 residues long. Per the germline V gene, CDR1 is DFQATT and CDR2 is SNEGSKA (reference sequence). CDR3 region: CSLLKNSGNTIYF. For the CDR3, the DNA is TGCAGTCTTCTAAAAAACTCTGGAAACACCATATATTTT.

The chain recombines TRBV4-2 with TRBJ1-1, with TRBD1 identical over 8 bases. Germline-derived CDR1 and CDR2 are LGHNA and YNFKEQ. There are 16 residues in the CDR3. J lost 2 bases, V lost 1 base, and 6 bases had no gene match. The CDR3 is CASSQGVGQGNTEAFF. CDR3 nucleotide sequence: TGTGCCAGCAGCCAAGGTGTTGGACAGGGAAACACTGAAGCTTTCTTT.

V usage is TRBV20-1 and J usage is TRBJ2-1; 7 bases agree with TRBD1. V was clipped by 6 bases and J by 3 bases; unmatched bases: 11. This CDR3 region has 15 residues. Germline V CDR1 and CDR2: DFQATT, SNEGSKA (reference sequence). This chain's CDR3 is CSASGGMRIYNEQFF. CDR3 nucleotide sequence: TGCAGTGCCTCAGGGGGAATGAGGATCTACAATGAGCAGTTCTTC.

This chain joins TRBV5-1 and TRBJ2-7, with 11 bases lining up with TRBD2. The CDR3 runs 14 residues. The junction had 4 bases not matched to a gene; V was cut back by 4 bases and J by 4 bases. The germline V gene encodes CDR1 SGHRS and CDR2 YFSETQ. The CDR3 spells CASSIGTSGYEQYF. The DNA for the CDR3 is TGCGCCAGCAGCATTGGGACTAGCGGATACGAGCAGTACTTC.

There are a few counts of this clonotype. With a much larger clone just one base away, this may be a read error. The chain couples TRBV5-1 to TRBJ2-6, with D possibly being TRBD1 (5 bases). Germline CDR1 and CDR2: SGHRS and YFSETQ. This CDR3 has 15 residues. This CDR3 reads CASSPGTSGANVRTF. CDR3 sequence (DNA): TGCGCCAGCAGCCCAGGAACCTCTGGGGCCAACGTCCGGACTTTC.

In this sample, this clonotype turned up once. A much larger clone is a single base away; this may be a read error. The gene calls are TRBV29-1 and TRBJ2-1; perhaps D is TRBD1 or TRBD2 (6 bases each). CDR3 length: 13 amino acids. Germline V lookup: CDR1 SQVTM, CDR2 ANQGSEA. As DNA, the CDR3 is TGCAGCCAAACGGGGGCTACCTACAGTGAGCAGTTCTTC. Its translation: CSQTGATYSEQFF.

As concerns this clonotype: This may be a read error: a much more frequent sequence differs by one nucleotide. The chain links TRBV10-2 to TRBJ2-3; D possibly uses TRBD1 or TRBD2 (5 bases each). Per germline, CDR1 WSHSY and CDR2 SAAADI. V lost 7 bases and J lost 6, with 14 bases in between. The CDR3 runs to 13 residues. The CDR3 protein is CASIGGGVDTQYF. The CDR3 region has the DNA TGCGCCAGCATTGGTGGGGGAGTGGATACGCAGTATTTT.

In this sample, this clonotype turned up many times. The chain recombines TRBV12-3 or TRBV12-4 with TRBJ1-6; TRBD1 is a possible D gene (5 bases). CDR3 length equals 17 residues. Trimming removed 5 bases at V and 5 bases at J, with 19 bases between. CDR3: CASSTGATTQHNSPLHF. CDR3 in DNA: TGTGCCAGCAGTACAGGAGCAACTACCCAGCATAATTCACCCCTCCACTTT.

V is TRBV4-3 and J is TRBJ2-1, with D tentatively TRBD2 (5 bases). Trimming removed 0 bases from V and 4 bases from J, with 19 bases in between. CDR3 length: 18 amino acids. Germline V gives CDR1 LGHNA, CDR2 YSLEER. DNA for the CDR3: TGCGCCAGCAGCCAAGATCTGCTAGCAACTACCCGATACAATGAGCAGTTCTTC. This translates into CASSQDLLATTRYNEQFF.

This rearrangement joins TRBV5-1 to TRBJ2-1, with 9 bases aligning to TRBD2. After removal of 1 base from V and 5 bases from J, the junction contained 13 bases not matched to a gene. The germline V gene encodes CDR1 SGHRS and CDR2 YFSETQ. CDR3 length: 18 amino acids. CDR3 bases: TGCGCCAGCAGCTTGTCCGGAGTGGCGGGAGGGCCGGACAATGAGCAGTTCTTC. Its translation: CASSLSGVAGGPDNEQFF. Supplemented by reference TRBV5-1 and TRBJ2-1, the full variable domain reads KAGVTQTPRYLIKTRGQQVTLSCSPISGHRSVSWYQQTPGQGLQFLFEYFSETQRNKGNFPGRFSGRQFSNSRSEMNVSTLELGDSALYLCASSLSGVAGGPDNEQFFGPGTRLTVL.

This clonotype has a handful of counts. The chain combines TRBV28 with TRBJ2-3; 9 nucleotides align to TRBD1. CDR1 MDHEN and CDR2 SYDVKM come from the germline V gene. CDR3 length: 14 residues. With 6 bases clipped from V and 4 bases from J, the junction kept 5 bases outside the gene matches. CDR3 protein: CASSGTGNSDTQYF. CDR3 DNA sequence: TGTGCCAGCAGCGGGACAGGGAATTCAGATACGCAGTATTTT.

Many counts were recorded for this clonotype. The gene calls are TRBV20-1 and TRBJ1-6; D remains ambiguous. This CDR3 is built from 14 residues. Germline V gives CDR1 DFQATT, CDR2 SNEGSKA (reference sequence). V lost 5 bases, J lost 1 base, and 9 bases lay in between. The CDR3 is CSASAASYNSPLHF. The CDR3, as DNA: TGCAGTGCTTCGGCGGCTTCCTATAATTCACCCCTCCACTTT.

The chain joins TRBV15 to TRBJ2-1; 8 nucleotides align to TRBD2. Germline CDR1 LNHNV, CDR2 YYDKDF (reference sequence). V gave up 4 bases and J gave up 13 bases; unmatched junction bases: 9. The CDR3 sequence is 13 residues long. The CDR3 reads CATSKFGGETQFF. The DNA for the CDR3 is TGTGCCACCAGCAAGTTCGGGGGGGAGACCCAGTTCTTC.

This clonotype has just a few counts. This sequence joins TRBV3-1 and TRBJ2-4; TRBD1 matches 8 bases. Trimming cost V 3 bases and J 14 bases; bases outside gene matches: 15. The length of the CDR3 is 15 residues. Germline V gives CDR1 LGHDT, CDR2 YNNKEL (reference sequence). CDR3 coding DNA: TGTGCCAGCAGCCAGGGTGACAGGGGATCGGGCCCTAAGTACTTC. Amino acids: CASSQGDRGSGPKYF.

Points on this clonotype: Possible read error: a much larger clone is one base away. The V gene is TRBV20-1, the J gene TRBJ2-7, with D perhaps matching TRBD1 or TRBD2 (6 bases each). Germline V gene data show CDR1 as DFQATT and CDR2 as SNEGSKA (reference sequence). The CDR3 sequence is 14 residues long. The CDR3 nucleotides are TGCAGTACTAGGGGGGTACTTGGCAACTACGAGCAGTACTTC. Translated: CSTRGVLGNYEQYF.

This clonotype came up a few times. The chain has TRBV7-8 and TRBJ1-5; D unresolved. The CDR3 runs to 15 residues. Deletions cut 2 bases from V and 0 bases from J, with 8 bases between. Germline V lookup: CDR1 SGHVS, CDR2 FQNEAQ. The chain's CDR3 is CASSLYDNSNQPQHF. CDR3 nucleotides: TGTGCCAGCAGCTTATACGACAATAGCAATCAGCCCCAGCATTTT. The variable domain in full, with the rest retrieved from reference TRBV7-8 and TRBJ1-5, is GAGVSQSPRYKVAKRGQDVALRCDPISGHVSLFWYQQALGQGPEFLTYFQNEAQLDKSGLPSDRFFAERPEGSVSTLKIQRTQQEDSAVYLCASSLYDNSNQPQHFGDGTRLSIL.

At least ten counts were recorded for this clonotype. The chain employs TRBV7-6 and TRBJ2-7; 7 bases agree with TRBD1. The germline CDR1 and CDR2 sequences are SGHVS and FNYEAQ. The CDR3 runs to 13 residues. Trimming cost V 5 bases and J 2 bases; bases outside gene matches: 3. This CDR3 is CASSRGTAYEQYF. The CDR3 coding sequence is TGTGCCAGCAGCCGAGGGACAGCCTACGAGCAGTACTTC.

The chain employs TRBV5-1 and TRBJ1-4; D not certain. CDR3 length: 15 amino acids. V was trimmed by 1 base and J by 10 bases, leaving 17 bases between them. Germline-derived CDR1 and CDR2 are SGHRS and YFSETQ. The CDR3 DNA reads TGCGCCAGCAGCTTGTACCAAGCGGGAGGTGGAAAACTGTTTTTT. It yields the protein CASSLYQAGGGKLFF.

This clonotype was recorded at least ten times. CDR3 region: CSARREIAYEQYF. CDR3 DNA sequence: TGCAGTGCTAGACGGGAAATCGCCTACGAGCAGTACTTC. The chain recombines TRBV20-1 with TRBJ2-7; D is perhaps TRBD2 (5 bases). Trimming took 2 bases from V and 2 from J, leaving 10 bases between them. This CDR3 contains 13 residues. Germline V lookup: CDR1 DFQATT, CDR2 SNEGSKA (reference sequence).

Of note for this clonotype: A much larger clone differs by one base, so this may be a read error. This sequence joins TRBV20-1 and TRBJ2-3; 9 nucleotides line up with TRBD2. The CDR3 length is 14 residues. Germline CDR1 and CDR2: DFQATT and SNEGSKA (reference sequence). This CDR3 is CSASLGTSTDMQYF. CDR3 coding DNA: TGCAGTGCTAGTCTCGGGACTAGCACAGATATGCAGTATTTT.